This entry features one TCR beta chain sequence. In the original analysis: By means of reference gene primer amplification, nucleated cell counts were estimated. Some clones are missing from TCRdb's copy, which holds only in-frame ones; the method was immunoSEQ multiplex PCR. V and J calls and clone size are given by that table; D and trimming were obtained from the DNA. Altogether about 300,000 clones are present, 70% to 90% being singletons, with the ten largest covering 1% to 1.5%. This entry is derived from a study of blood T cell repertoires in COVID-19. Study summary: Nucleic acid was either cDNA or gDNA, and it came from T cells, B-cell-depleted T cells, or PBMCs.

The V gene end was trimmed by 10 bases and the J gene end by 5 bases; junction bases not matched to a gene: 8. CDR3 length: 13 residues. This TCR was sampled from an older man with acute or convalescent COVID-19. The J gene is TRBJ1-2, the V gene TRBV12-3 or TRBV12-4; 9 nucleotides match TRBD1. Material for sequencing was peripheral blood. The CDR3 protein is CATTGTGLYGYTF. The CDR3, as DNA: TGTGCCACCACCGGGACAGGGCTGTATGGCTACACCTTC.